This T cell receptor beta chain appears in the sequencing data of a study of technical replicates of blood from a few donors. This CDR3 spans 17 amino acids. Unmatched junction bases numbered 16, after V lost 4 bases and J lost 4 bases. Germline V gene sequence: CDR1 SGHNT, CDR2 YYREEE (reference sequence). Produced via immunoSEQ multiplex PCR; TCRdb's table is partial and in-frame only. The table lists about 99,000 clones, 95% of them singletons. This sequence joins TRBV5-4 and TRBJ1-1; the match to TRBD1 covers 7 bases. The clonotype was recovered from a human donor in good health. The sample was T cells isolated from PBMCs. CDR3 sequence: CASSPESATGLGTEAFF. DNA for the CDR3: TGTGCCAGCAGCCCCGAATCGGCGACAGGGTTGGGCACTGAAGCTTTCTTT.